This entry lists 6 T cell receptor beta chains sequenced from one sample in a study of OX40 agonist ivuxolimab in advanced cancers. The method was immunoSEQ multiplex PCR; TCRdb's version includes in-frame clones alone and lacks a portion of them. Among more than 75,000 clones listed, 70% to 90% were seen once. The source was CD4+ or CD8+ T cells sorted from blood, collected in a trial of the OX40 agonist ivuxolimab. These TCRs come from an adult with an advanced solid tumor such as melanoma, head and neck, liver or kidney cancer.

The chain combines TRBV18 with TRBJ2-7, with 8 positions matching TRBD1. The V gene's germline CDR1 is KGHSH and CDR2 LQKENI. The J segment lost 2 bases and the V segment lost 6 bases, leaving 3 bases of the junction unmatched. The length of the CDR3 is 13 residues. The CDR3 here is CASSQGAAYEQYF. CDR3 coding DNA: TGTGCCAGCTCCCAGGGGGCAGCCTACGAGCAGTACTTC.

For the CDR3, the DNA is TGTGCCAGCAGCCCTACCGGGATTCCACACTACGAGCAGTACTTC. Protein: CASSPTGIPHYEQYF. The chain is built from TRBV5-5 and TRBJ2-7; possibly TRBD2 for D (5 bases). CDR1 and CDR2 from the germline V gene are SGHKS and YYEKEE (reference sequence). The CDR3 totals 15 residues. V was clipped by 4 bases and J by 3 bases, with 17 bases between them.

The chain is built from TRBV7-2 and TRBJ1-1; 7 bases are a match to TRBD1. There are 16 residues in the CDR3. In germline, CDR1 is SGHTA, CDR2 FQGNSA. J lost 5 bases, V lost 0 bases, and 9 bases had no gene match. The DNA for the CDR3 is TGTGCCAGCAGCTTAGCGGGAGGGGGCAGAGAAACTGAAGCTTTCTTT. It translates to CASSLAGGGRETEAFF. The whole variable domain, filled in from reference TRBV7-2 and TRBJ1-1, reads GAGVSQSPSNKVTEKGKDVELRCDPISGHTALYWYRQSLGQGLEFLIYFQGNSAPDKSGLPSDRFSAERTGGSVSTLTIQRTQQEDSAVYLCASSLAGGGRETEAFFGQGTRLTVV.

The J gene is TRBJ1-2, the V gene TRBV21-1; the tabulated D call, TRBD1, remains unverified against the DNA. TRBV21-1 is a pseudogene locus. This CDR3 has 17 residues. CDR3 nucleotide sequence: TGTGCCAGCAGCAGCGGGACAGGGGGTACGGGAATCTATGGCCACACCTTC. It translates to CASSSGTGGTGIYGHTF.

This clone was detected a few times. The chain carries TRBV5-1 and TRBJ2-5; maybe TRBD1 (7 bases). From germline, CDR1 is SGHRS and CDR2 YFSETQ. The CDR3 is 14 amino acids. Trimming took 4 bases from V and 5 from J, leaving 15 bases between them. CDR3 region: CASSGGGGRETQYF. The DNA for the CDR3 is TGCGCCAGCAGCGGAGGGGGCGGCCGGGAGACCCAGTACTTC.

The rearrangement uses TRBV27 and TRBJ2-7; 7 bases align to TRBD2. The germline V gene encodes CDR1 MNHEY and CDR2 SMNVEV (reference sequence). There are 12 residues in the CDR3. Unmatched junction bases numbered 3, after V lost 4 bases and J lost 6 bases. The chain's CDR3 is CASSWGGSEQYF. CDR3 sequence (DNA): TGTGCCAGCAGTTGGGGGGGATCCGAGCAGTACTTC.